A single sample is the source of the 21 T cell receptor beta chains below, sequenced in a study of CD8 T cells in Susac syndrome. Random hexamers were used to reverse transcribe the RNA input (0.5 to 1 ug). TCRdb called the immunoSEQ multiplex PCR reads again in MiXCR, with one record for every CDR3 protein. The sample shows roughly 130,000 distinct CDR3 sequences, about 95% of them seen only once. The material sequenced was CD8+ T cells from PBMCs. The receptors originated from a human donor with Susac syndrome.

This chain uses TRBV15 with TRBJ1-1; tentatively, D is TRBD1 (5 bases). CDR1 LNHNV and CDR2 YYDKDF come from the germline V gene (reference sequence). The CDR3 sequence is 15 residues long. The V and J ends lost 3 bases and 1 base respectively, with 12 bases between them. CDR3 amino acids: CATSSPDRQNTEAFF. CDR3 sequence (DNA): TGTGCCACCAGCAGTCCCGACAGACAGAACACTGAAGCTTTCTTT. Combining the CDR3 with reference TRBV15 and TRBJ1-1 gives the whole variable domain DAMVIQNPRYQVTQFGKPVTLSCSQTLNHNVMYWYQQKSSQAPKLLFHYYDKDFNNEADTPDNFQSRRPNTSFCFLDIRSPGLGDTAMYLCATSSPDRQNTEAFFGQGTRLTVV.

This clonotype showed up just once. V usage is TRBV20-1 and J usage is TRBJ1-3; D is undetermined. CDR1 and CDR2 (germline): DFQATT, SNEGSKA (reference sequence). The V end lost 2 bases, the J end lost 2 bases, and 10 bases lay between the germline ends. This CDR3 has 14 amino acids. This chain's CDR3 is CSARPLAAGNTIYF. As DNA, the CDR3 is TGCAGTGCTAGACCCCTTGCTGCTGGAAACACCATATATTTT.

For the CDR3, the DNA is TGTGCCAGCAGCGGGGACCCTCAGCAGGGGCGGTTCAATGAGCAGTTCTTC. Protein: CASSGDPQQGRFNEQFF. The genes are TRBV9 and TRBJ2-1; perhaps TRBD1 as D (6 bases). With 3 bases removed from V and 6 bases from J, the gap between germline ends came to 22 bases. Germline V gene lookup returns CDR1 SGDLS and CDR2 YYNGEE. CDR3 length: 17 residues.

As DNA, the CDR3 is TGTGCCACCAGTGAAGAGACAGGGCCGACGCAGTATTTT. It yields the protein CATSEETGPTQYF. The chain employs TRBV24-1 and TRBJ2-3; TRBD1 agrees at 7 bases. The germline gives CDR1 KGHDR, CDR2 SFDVKD. CDR3 length equals 13 residues. V dropped 4 bases and J dropped 9; count of bases not matched to a gene: 6.

V is TRBV5-1 and J is TRBJ2-7, with 7 bases that match TRBD1. Germline values: CDR1 SGHRS, CDR2 YFSETQ. The CDR3 sequence is 16 residues long. After removal of 0 bases from V and 4 bases from J, the junction contained 10 bases not matched to a gene. The CDR3 DNA sequence: TGCGCCAGCAGCTTGGATCCTGGGGACAGAATTTACGAGCAGTACTTC. Translation: CASSLDPGDRIYEQYF.

J is TRBJ2-3 and V is TRBV20-1; D may be TRBD2 (6 bases). Germline lookup yields CDR1 DFQATT and CDR2 SNEGSKA (reference sequence). With 1 base removed from V and 4 bases from J, the gap between germline ends came to 12 bases. The CDR3 has 14 residues. CDR3 amino acids: CSARGDSGPDTQYF. In DNA, the CDR3 is TGCAGTGCTAGAGGGGATAGCGGTCCAGATACGCAGTATTTT.

The J gene is TRBJ2-5, the V gene TRBV25-1, with D maybe TRBD2 (6 bases). Germline V gives CDR1 MGHDK, CDR2 SYGVNS. This CDR3 spans 16 amino acids. Trimming removed 1 base at V and 2 bases at J, with 14 bases between. The CDR3, as DNA: TGTGCCAGCAGTGAATGGGATAGCGGCTTACAAGAGACCCAGTACTTC. Translation: CASSEWDSGLQETQYF.

The chain has TRBV5-1 and TRBJ2-7; D not certain. V lost 2 bases and J 2 bases, leaving 11 bases between the germline ends. Looked up from germline, CDR1 is SGHRS and CDR2 is YFSETQ. This CDR3 region has 14 residues. As DNA, the CDR3 is TGCGCCAGCAGCTTAAACAGTGGTACCTACGAGCAGTACTTC. Translation gives CASSLNSGTYEQYF.

The V call is TRBV13, the J call TRBJ1-6; D not certain. V lost 5 bases to trimming and J lost 5 bases, with 10 bases between them. The CDR3 runs 14 residues. Germline assignment: CDR1 PRHDT and CDR2 FYEKMQ (reference sequence). The CDR3 is CASSRSSDNSPLHF. CDR3 nucleotides: TGTGCCAGCAGCCGTTCTTCCGATAATTCACCCCTCCACTTT.

The chain recombines TRBV4-3 with TRBJ1-2; unclear D gene. Trimming stripped 0 bases from V and 8 bases from J, with 16 bases between. Looked up from germline, CDR1 is LGHNA and CDR2 is YSLEER. The length of the CDR3 is 15 residues. CDR3 coding DNA: TGCGCCAGCAGCCAAGATTTGCTGCCCTGGGGAGGCTACACCTTC. Protein product: CASSQDLLPWGGYTF.

In DNA, the CDR3 is TGCAGTGCTATAGGGACAGGGGGTAATCAGCCCCAGCATTTT. It is translated as CSAIGTGGNQPQHF. The chain carries TRBV20-1 and TRBJ1-5; the match to TRBD1 covers 11 bases. The length of the CDR3 is 14 residues. Trimming at V came to 4 bases and at J to 4 bases, leaving 3 bases not matched to a gene. CDR1 and CDR2 (germline): DFQATT, SNEGSKA (reference sequence).

The CDR3 nucleotides read TGTGCCAGCAGCCAGCTTAGCGGGGCCGGCAATGAGCAGTTCTTC. The encoded protein is CASSQLSGAGNEQFF. This sequence joins TRBV4-2 and TRBJ2-1; the match to TRBD2 covers 8 bases. CDR1 and CDR2 from the germline V gene are LGHNA and YNFKEQ. Unmatched junction bases numbered 7, after V lost 3 bases and J lost 6 bases. This CDR3 contains 15 residues.

V and J are TRBV4-2 and TRBJ2-7; D might be TRBD2 (6 bases). Germline V lookup: CDR1 LGHNA, CDR2 YNFKEQ. This CDR3 is built from 16 residues. Trimming cost V 4 bases and J 0 bases, with 16 bases left between them. Written as DNA, the CDR3 is TGTGCCAGCAGCCCCTTACTAGCCCAATCCTCCTACGAGCAGTACTTC. Its translation: CASSPLLAQSSYEQYF.

The chain couples TRBV25-1 to TRBJ1-2; perhaps TRBD1 as D (5 bases). The CDR3 spans 18 residues. From germline, CDR1 is MGHDK and CDR2 SYGVNS. Trimming took off 6 bases at V and 2 bases at J, with 25 bases between the two ends. CDR3 coding DNA: TGTGCCAGCAGCGGACCTAAGGGCTCTCCGGGGACGAACTATGGCTACACCTTC. Amino acid sequence: CASSGPKGSPGTNYGYTF.

V and J are TRBV25-1 and TRBJ1-1; TRBD1 matches at 7 bases. Trimming took 1 base from V and 7 from J; bases not matched to a gene: 24. This CDR3 is built from 20 residues. Germline V gene lookup returns CDR1 MGHDK and CDR2 SYGVNS. In nucleotides, the CDR3 is TGTGCCAGCAGTGAATTGCAGGGGGGCTCTAGTCATCCCCTAAGATTTGAAGCTTTCTTT. It specifies CASSELQGGSSHPLRFEAFF.

The V call is TRBV25-1, the J call TRBJ2-7, with 7 bases that match TRBD1. CDR1 is MGHDK, CDR2 SYGVNS, per germline. The CDR3 has 15 residues. The J segment lost 3 bases and the V segment lost 3 bases, leaving 8 bases of the junction unmatched. The CDR3 protein is CASSDPGTVVYEQYF. CDR3 nucleotide sequence: TGTGCCAGCAGTGACCCCGGGACAGTTGTCTACGAGCAGTACTTC.

This chain joins TRBV18 and TRBJ1-2; weak D call: TRBD1 (5 bases). V was clipped by 4 bases and J by 4 bases, with 10 bases between them. Germline V gene data show CDR1 as KGHSH and CDR2 as LQKENI. The CDR3 is 13 residues long. The CDR3 bases are TGTGCCAGCTCACGAGGGGAGTCCTATGGCTACACCTTC. It is translated as CASSRGESYGYTF.

The CDR3 sequence is CAISGTDNDIQYF. CDR3 in DNA: TGTGCCATCAGTGGGACAGACAACGACATTCAGTACTTC. The chain couples TRBV10-3 to TRBJ2-4; D may be TRBD1 (6 bases). This CDR3 comprises 13 residues. Per the germline V gene, CDR1 is ENHRY and CDR2 is SYGVKD. The V end was cut by 4 bases, the J end by 8 bases, with 12 bases between.

The V call is TRBV20-1, the J call TRBJ1-2; D is possibly TRBD1 (6 bases). The CDR3 spans 15 residues. The ends were cut back, 5 bases at V and 3 bases at J, with 19 bases in the middle. Germline assignment: CDR1 DFQATT and CDR2 SNEGSKA (reference sequence). The CDR3 is CSAYLQGEGDYGYTF. CDR3 DNA sequence: TGCAGTGCTTACCTACAGGGAGAAGGGGACTATGGCTACACCTTC.

The V gene is TRBV4-2, the J gene TRBJ2-6; D is unclear. The CDR3 totals 17 residues. Looked up from germline, CDR1 is LGHNA and CDR2 is YNFKEQ. Trimming pared 2 bases from V and 0 bases from J, leaving 11 bases between. The CDR3 nucleotides read TGTGCCAGCAGCCAAAACGCAGGTCGCTCTGGGGCCAACGTCCTGACTTTC. Encoded protein: CASSQNAGRSGANVLTF.

The rearrangement uses TRBV6-2 or TRBV6-3 and TRBJ2-3, with D maybe TRBD2 (5 bases). Germline CDR1 MNHEY, CDR2 SVGEGT. This CDR3 spans 16 amino acids. V shed 7 bases and J shed 2 bases, with 19 bases lying between them. The chain's CDR3 is CASTYRDTSSTDTQYF. The CDR3 nucleotides read TGTGCCAGCACCTATAGGGATACTAGTTCCACAGATACGCAGTATTTT.